The 22 T cell receptor beta chains below were found in one sample sequenced in a study of T cell responses to AZD1222 COVID-19 vaccine. Produced via immunoSEQ multiplex PCR; TCRdb's table is partial and in-frame only. The sample comprises more than 95,000 clones, around 89% of which are singletons, and about 7.1% rests with the top ten. This sample comprised peripheral blood, obtained 28 days after the second AZD1222 dose. The receptors stem from an adult who received the AZD1222 COVID-19 vaccine.

V is TRBV29-1 and J is TRBJ2-5, with TRBD1 as a possible D gene (6 bases). The CDR3 is 12 residues long. Germline CDR1 and CDR2: SQVTM and ANQGSEA. Deletions cut 4 bases from V and 3 bases from J, with 9 bases between. The CDR3 coding sequence is TGCAGCGTTGCACAGGGCGAAGAGACCCAGTACTTC. Translation gives CSVAQGEETQYF.

This clone was counted only a few times. The rearrangement links TRBV12-3 or TRBV12-4 to TRBJ2-2, with no clear D. Between the trimmed V and J ends, which lost 3 bases and 5 bases, there was a span of 7 bases. This CDR3 spans 13 amino acids. The CDR3 bases are TGTGCCAGCAGTTTGGCGGAGACCGGGGAGCTGTTTTTT. Translated: CASSLAETGELFF.

The V gene is TRBV5-1, the J gene TRBJ2-5, with D maybe TRBD2 (5 bases). Germline V gene sequence: CDR1 SGHRS, CDR2 YFSETQ. The CDR3 has 13 amino acids. The V end was cut by 5 bases, the J end by 2 bases, with 10 bases between. The DNA of the CDR3 is TGCGCCAGCAGGGAGGAGCTGCAAGAGACCCAGTACTTC. This sequence encodes CASREELQETQYF.

The chain links TRBV11-3 to TRBJ2-5; D is unclear. The CDR3 has 14 amino acids. Germline loops: CDR1 SGHNT, CDR2 YENEEA. V shed 0 bases and J shed 2 bases, with 7 bases lying between them. The DNA of the CDR3 is TGTGCCAGCAGCTTAGATCTTGCGCAAGAGACCCAGTACTTC. This sequence encodes CASSLDLAQETQYF.

The CDR3 sequence is CASKEQSNTEAFF. The CDR3, as DNA: TGTGCCAGCAAGGAACAAAGCAACACTGAAGCTTTCTTT. The rearrangement joins TRBV13 to TRBJ1-1; D is unresolved. The V gene's germline CDR1 is PRHDT and CDR2 FYEKMQ (reference sequence). This CDR3 is built from 13 residues. V shed 7 bases and J shed 2 bases, with 11 bases lying between them. Combining the CDR3 with reference TRBV13 and TRBJ1-1 gives the whole variable domain AAGVIQSPRHLIKEKRETATLKCYPIPRHDTVYWYQQGPGQDPQFLISFYEKMQSDKGSIPDRFSAQQFSDYHSELNMSSLELGDSALYFCASKEQSNTEAFFGQGTRLTVV.

This clone was counted a single time. The chain joins TRBV6-6 to TRBJ2-5; D could derive from TRBD1 or TRBD2 (5 bases each). This CDR3 has 14 amino acids. V was trimmed by 5 bases and J by 1 base, leaving 11 bases between them. Germline V lookup: CDR1 MNHNY, CDR2 SVGAGI (reference sequence). The CDR3 coding sequence is TGTGCCAGCAGTGCCTGGGGGATCCAAGAGACCCAGTACTTC. Encoded protein: CASSAWGIQETQYF.

CDR3 sequence: CASSWSTEYTGELFF. The DNA for the CDR3 is TGTGCCAGCAGCTGGTCGACAGAATACACCGGGGAGCTGTTTTTT. The V gene is TRBV5-6, the J gene TRBJ2-2; D is perhaps TRBD1 (5 bases). The germline V and J ends were trimmed by 3 bases and 3 bases, with 12 bases remaining between them. Germline V gene lookup returns CDR1 SGHDT and CDR2 YYEEEE. This CDR3 has 15 amino acids. Using reference TRBV5-6 and TRBJ2-2 for the parts outside the CDR3, the full variable domain is DAGVTQSPTHLIKTRGQQVTLRCSPKSGHDTVSWYQQALGQGPQFIFQYYEEEERQRGNFPDRFSGHQFPNYSSELNVNALLLGDSALYLCASSWSTEYTGELFFGEGSRLTVL.

The J gene is TRBJ2-6, the V gene TRBV5-4; D is ambiguous. The CDR3 loop spans 15 amino acids. Germline V gene data show CDR1 as SGHNT and CDR2 as YYREEE (reference sequence). V was shortened by 3 bases and J by 0 bases, with 7 bases between the two germline ends. This chain's CDR3 is CASSSDASGANVLTF. In DNA, the CDR3 is TGTGCCAGCAGCTCCGACGCCTCTGGGGCCAACGTCCTGACTTTC.

This chain uses TRBV13 with TRBJ2-5; a weak D match, TRBD2 (5 bases). Trimming removed 5 bases from V and 5 bases from J, with 27 bases in between. CDR1 is PRHDT, CDR2 FYEKMQ, per germline (reference sequence). The CDR3 spans 18 residues. Written as DNA, the CDR3 is TGTGCCAGCAGCCCTAGACTCCCCCTCGGGGTCGGACGGGAGACCCAGTACTTC. This translates into CASSPRLPLGVGRETQYF.

The V call is TRBV6-5, the J call TRBJ2-7; TRBD1 agrees at 7 bases. Germline-derived CDR1 and CDR2 are MNHEY and SVGAGI. Trimming at V came to 7 bases and at J to 6 bases, leaving 15 bases not matched to a gene. CDR3 length equals 15 residues. The CDR3 is CASNGYGQAIGEQYF. DNA of the CDR3: TGTGCCAGCAATGGCTATGGACAGGCCATCGGCGAGCAGTACTTC.

The chain joins TRBV5-5 to TRBJ1-3; D remains unclear. Trimming took 5 bases from V and 0 from J, leaving 12 bases between them. Germline assignment: CDR1 SGHKS and CDR2 YYEKEE (reference sequence). The CDR3 is 15 residues long. The CDR3 protein is CASRSDGVSGNTIYF. The CDR3 nucleotides read TGTGCCAGCAGATCCGACGGGGTCTCTGGAAACACCATATATTTT.

This rearrangement joins TRBV5-6 to TRBJ2-7; D is ambiguous. CDR1 SGHDT and CDR2 YYEEEE come from the germline V gene. CDR3 length equals 11 residues. The germline V and J ends were trimmed by 4 bases and 2 bases, with 4 bases remaining between them. The CDR3 nucleotides are TGTGCCAGCAGCGTGGCCTACGAGCAGTACTTC. It specifies CASSVAYEQYF.

The chain has TRBV6-2 or TRBV6-3 and TRBJ1-5; TRBD1 is a possible D gene (6 bases). Deletions cut 5 bases from V and 7 bases from J, with 9 bases between. The CDR3 is 12 residues long. Germline V gene data show CDR1 as MNHEY and CDR2 as SVGEGT. CDR3 sequence (DNA): TGTGCCAGCAGTCCCAGGGGACAGCCCCAGCATTTT. It encodes CASSPRGQPQHF.

The chain joins TRBV24-1 to TRBJ2-7, with 13 nucleotides matching TRBD2. V lost 5 bases and J lost 9; bases outside the gene matches: 9. The CDR3 length is 15 residues. CDR1 is KGHDR, CDR2 SFDVKD, per germline. The CDR3 loop is CATSASGLAGDSQYF. CDR3 DNA: TGTGCCACCAGTGCTTCCGGACTAGCGGGAGATTCGCAGTACTTC.

V and J are TRBV4-1 and TRBJ1-2, with a weak D call TRBD1 (5 bases). Trimming removed 6 bases at V and 2 bases at J, with 10 bases between. Germline-derived CDR1 and CDR2 are MGHRA and YSYEKL. The CDR3 length is 13 residues. In DNA, the CDR3 is TGCGCCAGCAGTCCGGGGGTAAACTATGGCTACACCTTC. It is translated as CASSPGVNYGYTF.

This rearrangement joins TRBV11-2 to TRBJ2-6, with D uncertain. Between the trimmed V and J ends, which lost 1 base and 0 bases, there was a span of 4 bases. The germline V gene has CDR1 SGHAT and CDR2 FQNNGV. CDR3 length equals 15 residues. The chain's CDR3 is CASSLVLSGANVLTF. In DNA form, the CDR3 reads TGTGCCAGCAGCTTAGTTCTCTCTGGGGCCAACGTCCTGACTTTC.

The chain joins TRBV5-1 to TRBJ2-5, with 7 positions matching TRBD1. V lost 4 bases, J lost 2 bases, and 5 bases stayed unmatched. Germline V gene lookup returns CDR1 SGHRS and CDR2 YFSETQ. The CDR3 totals 14 residues. CDR3 DNA sequence: TGCGCCAGCAGCCGGGACAGCTTTCAAGAGACCCAGTACTTC. It specifies CASSRDSFQETQYF.

The V and J genes are TRBV5-4 and TRBJ2-1; D remains unclear. The CDR3 sequence is 13 residues long. V was trimmed by 4 bases and J by 6 bases, leaving 11 bases between them. CDR1 and CDR2 from the germline V gene are SGHNT and YYREEE (reference sequence). The CDR3 sequence is CASSTQEPNEQFF. In DNA, the CDR3 is TGTGCCAGCAGCACCCAAGAGCCCAATGAGCAGTTCTTC. The full variable domain, completed using reference TRBV5-4 and TRBJ2-1, is ETGVTQSPTHLIKTRGQQVTLRCSSQSGHNTVSWYQQALGQGPQFIFQYYREEENGRGNFPPRFSGLQFPNYSSELNVNALELDDSALYLCASSTQEPNEQFFGPGTRLTVL.

This clone was counted once. This rearrangement joins TRBV7-2 to TRBJ1-4; maybe TRBD1 (5 bases). The CDR3 contains 15 residues. Germline lookup yields CDR1 SGHTA and CDR2 FQGNSA. V shed 1 base and J shed 8 bases, with 14 bases lying between them. CDR3 bases: TGTGCCAGCAGCTTAGGGGACCAGAAGTCCGAAAAACTGTTTTTT. Amino acid sequence: CASSLGDQKSEKLFF.

The CDR3 loop reads CASSQDRGSGTEAFF. Written as DNA, the CDR3 is TGCGCCAGCAGCCAAGATAGGGGGTCGGGCACTGAAGCTTTCTTT. The V gene is TRBV4-3, the J gene TRBJ1-1; a possible D gene is TRBD1 (6 bases). This CDR3 is 15 amino acids long. Germline V gene sequence: CDR1 LGHNA, CDR2 YSLEER. Trimming left V 0 bases short and J 4 bases short, with 12 bases between.

The rearrangement uses TRBV9 and TRBJ1-1, with 10 bases matching TRBD1. Germline lookup yields CDR1 SGDLS and CDR2 YYNGEE. This CDR3 region has 13 residues. Unmatched junction bases numbered 8, after V lost 4 bases and J lost 11 bases. The CDR3, as DNA: TGTGCCAGCAGCACCCAGGGACAGGGGACGGCTTTCTTT. Residues: CASSTQGQGTAFF.

The V gene is TRBV7-8, the J gene TRBJ2-7; D remains ambiguous. V lost 5 bases, J lost 7 bases, and 15 bases lay in between. Germline CDR1 reads SGHVS; CDR2 reads FQNEAQ. CDR3 length: 13 residues. The CDR3 DNA reads TGTGCCAGCAGCCCCAGACCAGGACGGGAGCAGTACTTC. It codes for CASSPRPGREQYF.